The present entry profiles one T cell receptor (beta chain) with its context. The sample is drawn from a study of T cell changes during pregnancy in multiple sclerosis. V lost 5 bases and J 3 bases, leaving 13 bases between the germline ends. CDR1 SGHVS and CDR2 FNYEAQ come from the germline V gene. The CDR3 runs to 14 residues. Profiling relied on immunoSEQ multiplex PCR, and the TCRdb table lists in-frame clones only, not all of them. The data contain some 30,000 clones, around 92% of them singletons. The input for sequencing was CD8+ T cells from peripheral blood mononuclear cells, taken in the second trimester of pregnancy. The TCR comes from a female donor in good health, enrolled as a control in a pregnancy study. J is TRBJ1-1 and V is TRBV7-6; no clear D. This chain's CDR3 is CASSHPGRYTEAFF. As DNA, the CDR3 is TGTGCCAGCAGCCACCCGGGAAGGTACACTGAAGCTTTCTTT.